This T cell receptor beta chain was recorded in a study of T cell responses to AZD1222 COVID-19 vaccine. Study-level points and caveats: Clonal diversity was possibly underestimated; the donors were predominantly white British and more often female. When two AZD1222 doses had been given, Spike-specific TCR breadth and depth rose.

With respect to this clone: Its antigen is still unknown.

Germline-derived CDR1 and CDR2 are SGHNT and YYREEE (reference sequence). The CDR3 consists of 15 residues. Between the trimmed V and J ends, which lost 4 bases and 5 bases, there was a span of 18 bases. Generated by immunoSEQ multiplex PCR, the TCRdb table keeps only in-frame clones and is missing some. Here the sample spans under 150,000 clones, roughly four fifths being singletons. This material consisted of peripheral blood, taken on day 0 of MenACWY control vaccination. The chain couples TRBV5-4 to TRBJ2-5, with a tentative D call TRBD2 (8 bases). The TCR originated in an adult in good health. CDR3 coding DNA: TGTGCCAGCAGCCCCCCGGGAGGGGGCGGGGAGACCCAGTACTTC. Translated, it gives CASSPPGGGGETQYF.